The 27 T cell receptor beta chains below all came from one sample that was sequenced in a study of blood T cell repertoires in COVID-19. Profiled with immunoSEQ multiplex PCR; TCRdb holds only in-frame clones, not every one. The sample has about 360,000 clones; approximately 86% are singletons. Source material: peripheral blood. The origin of the receptors is a woman aged 55-75 years with COVID-19, enrolled during active disease.

The V gene is TRBV3-1 (or the pseudogene TRBV3-2), the J gene TRBJ1-2; D is possibly TRBD1 (5 bases). CDR3 length equals 14 residues. Germline V gene lookup returns CDR1 LGHDT and CDR2 YNNKEL (reference sequence). The V and J ends lost 4 bases and 4 bases respectively, with 13 bases between them. CDR3 coding DNA: TGTGCCAGCAGCCCCCGGGACTCGGTCTATGGCTACACCTTC. Its translation is CASSPRDSVYGYTF.

The V call is TRBV5-1, the J call TRBJ2-2; TRBD1 aligns across 8 bases. CDR1 is SGHRS and CDR2 is YFSETQ in the germline V gene. Losses at the gene ends were 4 bases for V and 5 bases for J; bases not matched to a gene: 10. The CDR3 has 16 residues. This chain's CDR3 is CASSGGTGGETGELFF. CDR3 bases: TGCGCCAGCAGCGGGGGGACAGGTGGCGAAACCGGGGAGCTGTTTTTT.

The chain couples TRBV5-4 to TRBJ1-1, with D tentatively TRBD1 (6 bases). The CDR3 covers 13 residues. Per the germline V gene, CDR1 is SGHNT and CDR2 is YYREEE (reference sequence). V shed 4 bases and J shed 1 base, with 8 bases lying between them. This CDR3 is CASSGQTNTEAFF. The CDR3 DNA follows: TGTGCCAGCAGCGGACAGACGAACACTGAAGCTTTCTTT.

V and J are TRBV11-3 and TRBJ1-1, with D unclear. There are 13 residues in the CDR3. Per the germline V gene, CDR1 is SGHNT and CDR2 is YENEEA. The V end was cut by 3 bases, the J end by 1 base, with 6 bases between. The CDR3 loop is CASSFQENTEAFF. The CDR3 nucleotides are TGTGCCAGCAGCTTTCAGGAGAACACTGAAGCTTTCTTT.

Regarding this clone: The junction and the germline gene differ at one end; a read error may be behind it. This chain uses TRBV6-6 with TRBJ2-7; 7 nucleotides align to TRBD1. Germline assignment: CDR1 MNHNY and CDR2 SVGAGI (reference sequence). The CDR3 loop spans 12 amino acids. As DNA, the CDR3 is TGTGCCAGCAGTTACGGTTCTGGACAGGAGAACTTC. Encoded protein: CASSYGSGQENF.

This clone was seen a few times. V is TRBV6-5 and J is TRBJ2-7, with 13 bases fitting TRBD2. CDR1 and CDR2 (germline): MNHEY, SVGAGI. The CDR3 runs 15 residues. The V gene end was trimmed by 0 bases and the J gene end by 4 bases; junction bases not matched to a gene: 0. The CDR3 region has the DNA TGTGCCAGCAGTTACTCGACTAGCGGGGGGTACGAGCAGTACTTC. Translated: CASSYSTSGGYEQYF.

This clone has a single count. The chain couples TRBV6-5 to TRBJ2-7; D possibly corresponds to TRBD2 (6 bases). The CDR3 is 14 residues long. Trimming pared 0 bases from V and 5 bases from J, leaving 11 bases between. Looked up from germline, CDR1 is MNHEY and CDR2 is SVGAGI. This CDR3 reads CASSYSGGLNEQYF. In DNA, the CDR3 is TGTGCCAGCAGTTACTCGGGGGGTCTGAACGAGCAGTACTTC.

The rearrangement uses TRBV19 and TRBJ1-1; D may be TRBD1 (6 bases). Germline values: CDR1 LNHDA, CDR2 SQIVND (reference sequence). This CDR3 is 14 amino acids long. The V gene lost 6 bases and the J gene lost 1 base, with 12 bases spanning the gap. The CDR3 here is CASSPIGGNTEAFF. The CDR3, as DNA: TGTGCCAGTAGCCCTATAGGGGGGAACACTGAAGCTTTCTTT.

J is TRBJ2-1 and V is TRBV9; D may be TRBD2 (5 bases). CDR3 length: 13 amino acids. V dropped 3 bases and J dropped 3 bases, with 7 bases sitting between them. The germline CDR1 and CDR2 sequences are SGDLS and YYNGEE. Here the CDR3 DNA reads TGTGCCAGCAGCGGGACTTACTACAATGAGCAGTTCTTC. Translated: CASSGTYYNEQFF.

The V call is TRBV7-2, the J call TRBJ2-7; possible D gene TRBD1, 5 bases. Germline V gene data show CDR1 as SGHTA and CDR2 as FQGNSA. CDR3 length: 14 amino acids. V lost 5 bases, J lost 0 bases, and 11 bases lay in between. As DNA, the CDR3 is TGTGCCAGCAGCCCTGACAGAGCCTCCTACGAGCAGTACTTC. Translated: CASSPDRASYEQYF.

The rearrangement joins TRBV5-6 to TRBJ2-7; D perhaps matches TRBD1 (7 bases). V gave up 4 bases and J gave up 6 bases, with 17 bases separating them. The V gene's germline CDR1 is SGHDT and CDR2 YYEEEE. The CDR3 loop spans 14 amino acids. In nucleotides, the CDR3 is TGTGCCAGCAGCAACGTCGGAGGGGGCGTCGAGCAGTACTTC. It specifies CASSNVGGGVEQYF.

The V call is TRBV6-5, the J call TRBJ2-7; D is possibly TRBD1 (5 bases). Germline lookup yields CDR1 MNHEY and CDR2 SVGAGI. The V end was cut by 7 bases, the J end by 4 bases, with 20 bases between. This CDR3 has 15 residues. Here the CDR3 reads CASTPLRGLGYEQYF. CDR3 in DNA: TGTGCCAGCACTCCGTTAAGGGGTTTGGGTTACGAGCAGTACTTC.

This chain connects TRBV4-2 to TRBJ2-7, with D possibly TRBD1 on 6 matching bases. The germline CDR1 and CDR2 sequences are LGHNA and YNFKEQ. Trimming shortened V by 4 bases and J by 7 bases, and 17 bases separated the two germline ends. This CDR3 has 14 residues. CDR3 protein: CASSRDTAFPEQYF. Here the CDR3 DNA reads TGTGCCAGCAGCCGGGACACCGCTTTTCCGGAGCAGTACTTC.

This chain joins TRBV6-5 and TRBJ1-3, with 10 positions matching TRBD1. V shed 5 bases, J shed 9 bases, and the junction held 7 bases outside the gene matches. The germline gives CDR1 MNHEY, CDR2 SVGAGI. The CDR3 spans 14 residues. CDR3 loop: CASSPRDRGSTIYF. CDR3 coding DNA: TGTGCCAGCAGTCCCCGGGACAGGGGTTCCACCATATATTTT.

The chain carries TRBV5-1 and TRBJ2-5; D might be TRBD2 (5 bases). V shed 1 base and J shed 1 base, with 11 bases lying between them. The CDR3 is 15 amino acids. Germline CDR1 and CDR2: SGHRS and YFSETQ. The CDR3 nucleotides read TGCGCCAGCAGCTTGCTGACGGGGAGCCAAGAGACCCAGTACTTC. This codes for CASSLLTGSQETQYF. Using reference TRBV5-1 and TRBJ2-5 for the parts outside the CDR3, the full variable domain is KAGVTQTPRYLIKTRGQQVTLSCSPISGHRSVSWYQQTPGQGLQFLFEYFSETQRNKGNFPGRFSGRQFSNSRSEMNVSTLELGDSALYLCASSLLTGSQETQYFGPGTRLLVL.

With regard to this clone: Additional DNA sequences in this sample encode the identical CDR3. The chain has TRBV4-1 and TRBJ1-2; D is perhaps TRBD1 (6 bases). V dropped 0 bases and J dropped 2 bases, with 10 bases sitting between them. This CDR3 region has 15 residues. The germline CDR1 and CDR2 sequences are MGHRA and YSYEKL. The CDR3 DNA follows: TGCGCCAGCAGCCAAGACAGGGGTGTGAACTATGGCTACACCTTC. It codes for CASSQDRGVNYGYTF.

This sequence joins TRBV5-6 and TRBJ2-2, with 8 bases fitting TRBD2. This CDR3 is 16 amino acids long. The germline V gene encodes CDR1 SGHDT and CDR2 YYEEEE. V lost 1 base, J lost 5 bases, and 7 bases stayed unmatched. The CDR3 loop reads CASSLTVLAGTGELFF. CDR3 in DNA: TGTGCCAGCAGCTTGACCGTCCTAGCGGGTACCGGGGAGCTGTTTTTT.

V gene TRBV5-4 combines with J gene TRBJ1-1; the D gene is possibly TRBD1 (6 bases). The CDR3 has 14 residues. V was clipped by 2 bases and J by 1 base, with 9 bases between them. Germline V gives CDR1 SGHNT, CDR2 YYREEE (reference sequence). CDR3 sequence: CASSFRGGNTEAFF. In DNA, the CDR3 is TGTGCCAGCAGCTTCAGGGGTGGGAACACTGAAGCTTTCTTT.

This chain uses TRBV7-2 with TRBJ1-3, with 7 bases fitting TRBD1. The CDR3 contains 15 residues. V lost 5 bases, J lost 0 bases, and 4 bases stayed unmatched. Germline CDR1 and CDR2: SGHTA and FQGNSA. The CDR3 loop is CASSPGQLSGNTIYF. CDR3 nucleotides: TGTGCCAGCAGCCCGGGACAGCTCTCTGGAAACACCATATATTTT.

The rearrangement uses TRBV19 and TRBJ1-5; D is possibly TRBD1 (5 bases). Trimming stripped 4 bases from V and 2 bases from J, with 12 bases between. The CDR3 length is 15 residues. CDR1 is LNHDA, CDR2 SQIVND, per germline (reference sequence). CDR3: CASSTGVTGNQPQHF. For the CDR3, the DNA is TGTGCCAGTAGTACCGGAGTGACAGGCAATCAGCCCCAGCATTTT.

The genes are TRBV7-3 and TRBJ2-3; D is undetermined. The V gene lost 2 bases and the J gene lost 0 bases, with 9 bases spanning the gap. Germline V CDR1 and CDR2: SGHTA, FQGTGA. The CDR3 contains 15 residues. CDR3 nucleotide sequence: TGTGCCAGCAGCTTAGGTTACCAGAGCACAGATACGCAGTATTTT. Protein: CASSLGYQSTDTQYF.

Note on this clone: A much larger clone lies a single base off, so this may be a read error. V is TRBV29-1 and J is TRBJ2-7, with 7 nucleotides matching TRBD2. Germline V gives CDR1 SQVTM, CDR2 ANQGSEA. The CDR3 runs 13 residues. Germline trimming cut 4 bases from V and 6 bases from J; bases unmatched to any gene: 9. CDR3 region: CSVGAGEAGEQYF. The CDR3 DNA sequence: TGCAGCGTTGGGGCGGGGGAGGCAGGCGAGCAGTACTTC.

The chain couples TRBV7-2 to TRBJ2-2; perhaps TRBD2 as D (6 bases). The CDR3 has 13 amino acids. The ends were cut back, 3 bases at V and 8 bases at J, with 10 bases in the middle. The germline CDR1 and CDR2 sequences are SGHTA and FQGNSA. The CDR3, as DNA: TGTGCCAGCAGCTTGGGGACTGGAGGGGAGCTGTTTTTT. Amino acids: CASSLGTGGELFF.

V and J are TRBV5-1 and TRBJ2-3, with D perhaps TRBD1 (6 bases). V gave up 4 bases and J gave up 0 bases, with 15 bases separating them. The CDR3 spans 16 residues. The germline V gene has CDR1 SGHRS and CDR2 YFSETQ. CDR3 sequence reads: CASSLEGDPSTDTQYF. CDR3 sequence (DNA): TGCGCCAGCAGCCTCGAGGGGGACCCTAGCACAGATACGCAGTATTTT.

This sequence joins TRBV7-2 and TRBJ2-3; D is unclear. CDR1 SGHTA and CDR2 FQGNSA come from the germline V gene. The CDR3 loop spans 15 amino acids. Trimming took off 3 bases at V and 7 bases at J, with 17 bases between the two ends. The DNA for the CDR3 is TGTGCCAGCAGCTTGTACGCTGCCTCCGGTAATACGCAGTATTTT. Translation gives CASSLYAASGNTQYF.

Notes on this clone: A read error may account for a junction end that differs from germline. The V call is TRBV12-3 or TRBV12-4, the J call TRBJ2-5, with D possibly being TRBD1 (5 bases). The CDR3 is 13 amino acids. The CDR3 is CASSLGGREHQYF. CDR3 DNA: TGTGCCAGCAGCTTAGGTGGCAGGGAACATCAGTACTTC.

The chain joins TRBV7-2 to TRBJ2-5, with D tentatively TRBD2 (5 bases). The CDR3 is made up of 15 amino acids. V was shortened by 5 bases and J by 7 bases, with 20 bases between the two germline ends. Germline lookup yields CDR1 SGHTA and CDR2 FQGNSA. This CDR3 is CASSPAVGSRGTQYF. CDR3 DNA: TGTGCCAGCAGCCCGGCGGTAGGGTCTCGGGGGACCCAGTACTTC. The whole variable domain, remainder taken from reference TRBV7-2 and TRBJ2-5, is GAGVSQSPSNKVTEKGKDVELRCDPISGHTALYWYRQSLGQGLEFLIYFQGNSAPDKSGLPSDRFSAERTGGSVSTLTIQRTQQEDSAVYLCASSPAVGSRGTQYFGPGTRLLVL.